This TCR beta chain stems from a study of response to subunit inactivated influenza vaccine. Study-wide findings and caveats: It was the authors' suggestion that each seasonal influenza vaccination recruits few new T cells.

TCRdb reprocessed the RT-PCR reads with MiXCR, giving one entry per CDR3 protein. The sample yields fewer than 250,000 distinct CDR3 sequences, about an eighth seen once. The CDR3 sequence is 15 residues long. Deletions cut 2 bases from V and 5 bases from J, with 15 bases between. The germline V gene encodes CDR1 SGHTA and CDR2 FQGNSA. As to this clonotype: No antigen is known for it.

This clonotype originated in a man aged 45-60 years who received an inactivated influenza vaccine. The specimen was CD8+ T cells sorted from PBMCs, collected roughly 5 days after vaccination. The chain uses TRBV7-2 and TRBJ1-2, with D perhaps TRBD1 (6 bases). The CDR3 nucleotides are TGTGCCAGCAGCTTATTAGGAGGACAGAGTTATGGCTACACCTTC. Translating gives CASSLLGGQSYGYTF.